This is a list of T cell receptor beta chains from one sample in a study of graft-versus-host responses after intestinal transplantation. Assay used: immunoSEQ multiplex PCR; TCRdb lists only in-frame clones, some missing. Of about 17,000 clones in the sample, 30% to 40% were seen once. The sequenced sample was alloreactive CD8+ T cells from a mixed lymphocyte reaction culture, obtained before intestinal transplant. The receptors were sampled from a human patient who received an intestinal transplant. The CDR3 runs from the conserved cysteine through the conserved F or W. Each record gives: J gene, clone size, D gene, V gene, CDR3 DNA, CDR3 protein. D genes are given only for firm matches. Some rows have no size entry. The others give once, few or many, or a class for an expanded clone.

J gene: TRBJ2-7
clone size: .
D gene: .
V gene: TRBV28
CDR3 DNA: TGTGCCAGCAGTGGGGGGAGTTCAGGATTCTACGAGCAGTACTTC
CDR3 protein: CASSGGSSGFYEQYF

J gene: TRBJ2-1
clone size: once
D gene: TRBD2
V gene: TRBV5-1
CDR3 DNA: TGCGCCAGCAGCATCGGGACTAGCGGGATCGATGAGCAGTTCTTC
CDR3 protein: CASSIGTSGIDEQFF

J gene: TRBJ1-2
clone size: .
D gene: .
V gene: TRBV2
CDR3 DNA: TGTGCCAGCAGTGATGGGGACAAACCTAACTATGGCTACACCTTC
CDR3 protein: CASSDGDKPNYGYTF

J gene: TRBJ1-2
clone size: few
D gene: .
V gene: TRBV5-1
CDR3 DNA: TGCGCCAGCAGCTTGGCGGGGTTTCGGGGCTACACCTTC
CDR3 protein: CASSLAGFRGYTF

J gene: TRBJ2-1
clone size: few
D gene: TRBD2
V gene: TRBV27
CDR3 DNA: TGTGCCAGCGGACTAGCGGGAGATAATGAGCAGTTCTTC
CDR3 protein: CASGLAGDNEQFF

J gene: TRBJ1-1
clone size: few
D gene: TRBD1
V gene: TRBV4-1
CDR3 DNA: TGCGCCAGCAGCCAAGTGGGACAGGGCTTGAACACTGAAGCTTTCTTT
CDR3 protein: CASSQVGQGLNTEAFF

J gene: TRBJ1-1
clone size: .
D gene: .
V gene: TRBV28
CDR3 DNA: TGTGCCAGCAGTTTGCTCCACAGACAGAGCATGAACACTGAAGCTTTCTTT
CDR3 protein: CASSLLHRQSMNTEAFF

J gene: TRBJ2-2
clone size: .
D gene: .
V gene: TRBV4-2
CDR3 DNA: TGTGCCAGCAGCCAAGAAAGCCAACACACCGGGGAGCTGTTTTTT
CDR3 protein: CASSQESQHTGELFF

J gene: TRBJ2-2
clone size: few
D gene: TRBD2
V gene: TRBV27
CDR3 DNA: TGTGCCAGCAGCCGACTAGCGGGAGTCACCGGGGAGCTGTTTTTT
CDR3 protein: CASSRLAGVTGELFF

J gene: TRBJ1-4
clone size: .
D gene: .
V gene: TRBV4-2
CDR3 DNA: TGTGCCAGCAGCCAATCGGGCGGTTACGAAAAACTGTTTTTT
CDR3 protein: CASSQSGGYEKLFF

J gene: TRBJ1-2
clone size: .
D gene: .
V gene: TRBV27
CDR3 DNA: TGTGCCAGCAGTTTTGGGGGCGGGTTTGGGGGCTACACCTTC
CDR3 protein: CASSFGGGFGGYTF

J gene: TRBJ2-7
clone size: few
D gene: TRBD1
V gene: TRBV30
CDR3 DNA: TGTGCCTGGAGTGTCGGGACAGGGGCCTACGAGCAGTACTTC
CDR3 protein: CAWSVGTGAYEQYF

J gene: TRBJ1-5
clone size: .
D gene: .
V gene: TRBV4-3
CDR3 DNA: TGCGCCAGCAGCCAAGTTCACAATCAGCCCCAGCATTTT
CDR3 protein: CASSQVHNQPQHF

J gene: TRBJ1-1
clone size: .
D gene: .
V gene: TRBV19
CDR3 DNA: TGTGCCCTACTCCGGGGTTCTGAAGCTTTCTTT
CDR3 protein: CALLRGSEAFF

J gene: TRBJ2-5
clone size: few
D gene: TRBD2
V gene: TRBV27
CDR3 DNA: TGTGCCAGCAGTTTAGGGACTAGCGGTCAAGAGACCCAGTACTTC
CDR3 protein: CASSLGTSGQETQYF

J gene: TRBJ2-5
clone size: .
D gene: TRBD2
V gene: TRBV7-7
CDR3 DNA: TGTGCCAGCAGCTTAGGACTAGCGGGAGTTGAAGGAGAGACCCAGTACTTC
CDR3 protein: CASSLGLAGVEGETQYF

J gene: TRBJ1-4
clone size: few
D gene: .
V gene: TRBV9
CDR3 DNA: TGTGCCAGCAGCGTAGAGGACAGTAATGAAAAACTGTTTTTT
CDR3 protein: CASSVEDSNEKLFF

J gene: TRBJ2-7
clone size: few
D gene: .
V gene: TRBV4-1
CDR3 DNA: TGCGCCAGCAGCCAAGGGGTCACCTACGAGCAGTACTTC
CDR3 protein: CASSQGVTYEQYF

J gene: TRBJ1-2
clone size: .
D gene: TRBD1
V gene: TRBV4-1
CDR3 DNA: TGCGCCAGCAGCCTATATACCGACAGGGACTATGGCTACACCTTC
CDR3 protein: CASSLYTDRDYGYTF

J gene: TRBJ2-7
clone size: .
D gene: .
V gene: TRBV6-6
CDR3 DNA: TGTGCCAGCGGGTCCTACGAGCAGTACTTC
CDR3 protein: CASGSYEQYF

J gene: TRBJ2-4
clone size: .
D gene: .
V gene: TRBV18
CDR3 DNA: TGTGCCAGCTCACTTTGGCGGTTAGGAGCCAAAAACATTCAGTACTTC
CDR3 protein: CASSLWRLGAKNIQYF

J gene: TRBJ2-1
clone size: .
D gene: TRBD1
V gene: TRBV28
CDR3 DNA: TGTGCCATCCTTTCCACAGGGGCCTTATACAATGAGCAGTTCTTC
CDR3 protein: CAILSTGALYNEQFF

J gene: TRBJ2-7
clone size: .
D gene: TRBD2
V gene: TRBV4-1
CDR3 DNA: TGCGCCAGCAGCCAAGATTCGGGGGGCTACGAGCAGTACTTC
CDR3 protein: CASSQDSGGYEQYF

J gene: TRBJ2-7
clone size: few
D gene: .
V gene: TRBV5-1
CDR3 DNA: TGCGCCAGCAGCTTGGGACAGTTCTACGAGCAGTACTTC
CDR3 protein: CASSLGQFYEQYF

J gene: TRBJ1-1
clone size: .
D gene: .
V gene: TRBV11-3
CDR3 DNA: TGTGCCAGCAGCTCGGGGGGTTGGGGGACTGAAGCTTTCTTT
CDR3 protein: CASSSGGWGTEAFF

J gene: TRBJ2-4
clone size: .
D gene: .
V gene: TRBV6-8
CDR3 DNA: TGTGCCAGCAGCCTACCAAGGAACATTCAGTACTTC
CDR3 protein: CASSLPRNIQYF

J gene: TRBJ2-3
clone size: .
D gene: .
V gene: TRBV9
CDR3 DNA: TGTGCCAGCAGCGTAGGAAATACGCAGTATTTT
CDR3 protein: CASSVGNTQYF

J gene: TRBJ1-2
clone size: medium-sized
D gene: .
V gene: TRBV5-8
CDR3 DNA: TGTGCCAGCAGCTTGATGGGGGCTCAGGGCTACACCTTC
CDR3 protein: CASSLMGAQGYTF

J gene: TRBJ1-3
clone size: few
D gene: .
V gene: TRBV7-9
CDR3 DNA: TGTGCCAGCAGCTTAGTGCTCCGTTGGAGAAACACCATATATTTT
CDR3 protein: CASSLVLRWRNTIYF

J gene: TRBJ2-3
clone size: .
D gene: TRBD2
V gene: TRBV7-9
CDR3 DNA: TGTGCCAGCAGCCCCGCGGTACTAGCGAGAGATACGCAGTATTTT
CDR3 protein: CASSPAVLARDTQYF

J gene: TRBJ1-5
clone size: .
D gene: TRBD1
V gene: TRBV5-6
CDR3 DNA: TGTGCCAGCAGCTTGCTGCCAGGGGGGTATCCTAGCAATCAGCCCCAGCATTTT
CDR3 protein: CASSLLPGGYPSNQPQHF

J gene: TRBJ1-1
clone size: .
D gene: .
V gene: TRBV2
CDR3 DNA: TGTGCCAGCAGGGCAAGAAGGGTCCGGGGCTTTGCTTTCTTT
CDR3 protein: CASRARRVRGFAFF

J gene: TRBJ1-5
clone size: .
D gene: TRBD1
V gene: TRBV7-9
CDR3 DNA: TGTGCCAGCAGCTTAGTTTTAGGGACAGGGGCGACCACCAATCAGCCCCAGCATTTT
CDR3 protein: CASSLVLGTGATTNQPQHF

J gene: TRBJ2-1
clone size: .
D gene: .
V gene: TRBV6-5
CDR3 DNA: TGTGCCAGCAGTGTAGGCACTTTCTCCTACAATGAGCAGTTCTTC
CDR3 protein: CASSVGTFSYNEQFF

J gene: TRBJ2-6
clone size: .
D gene: .
V gene: TRBV5-5
CDR3 DNA: TGTGCCAGCTCTGGTCTTGTCTCGCACAAAAGTCGGGCCAACGTCCTGACTTTC
CDR3 protein: CASSGLVSHKSRANVLTF

J gene: TRBJ2-7
clone size: .
D gene: .
V gene: TRBV5-6
CDR3 DNA: TGTGCCAGCACCCGTCAGGGGCGGCCCTACGAGCAGTACTTC
CDR3 protein: CASTRQGRPYEQYF

J gene: TRBJ2-1
clone size: .
D gene: .
V gene: TRBV6-5
CDR3 DNA: TGTGCCAGCAGTTACGTTTACAATGAGCAGTTCTTC
CDR3 protein: CASSYVYNEQFF

J gene: TRBJ2-5
clone size: .
D gene: .
V gene: TRBV19
CDR3 DNA: TGTGCCAGTAGTGTGGGACCAGCGGAGACCCAGTACTTC
CDR3 protein: CASSVGPAETQYF

J gene: TRBJ2-3
clone size: .
D gene: TRBD1
V gene: TRBV5-1
CDR3 DNA: TGCGCCAGCTCACTACCTCGTGACGTACGGGACAGGGAGGACACCCTCACAGATACGCAGTATTTT
CDR3 protein: CASSLPRDVRDREDTLTDTQYF

J gene: TRBJ1-2
clone size: .
D gene: .
V gene: TRBV2
CDR3 DNA: TGTGCCAGCAGGGGCAGCTATGGCTACACCTTC
CDR3 protein: CASRGSYGYTF

J gene: TRBJ2-5
clone size: .
D gene: .
V gene: TRBV7-2
CDR3 DNA: TGTGCCAGCAGCTCCCCCGCTCAAGAGACCCAGTACTTC
CDR3 protein: CASSSPAQETQYF

J gene: TRBJ1-2
clone size: .
D gene: TRBD1
V gene: TRBV7-7
CDR3 DNA: TGTGCCAGCAGCTTCGGGACAGCTGGCTACACCTTC
CDR3 protein: CASSFGTAGYTF

J gene: TRBJ1-5
clone size: .
D gene: .
V gene: TRBV6-4
CDR3 DNA: TGTGCCAGCACGGGGGGGGCTGGGCAGCCCCAGCATTTT
CDR3 protein: CASTGGAGQPQHF

J gene: TRBJ2-2
clone size: .
D gene: TRBD2
V gene: TRBV5-4
CDR3 DNA: TGTGCCAGCAGCCAAGATTTTGGACTAGTCATCACCGGGGAGCTGTTTTTT
CDR3 protein: CASSQDFGLVITGELFF

J gene: TRBJ1-2
clone size: .
D gene: .
V gene: TRBV29-1
CDR3 DNA: TGCAGCGTTGAAGGGCTTGCGGTCTATGGCTACACCTTC
CDR3 protein: CSVEGLAVYGYTF

J gene: TRBJ2-7
clone size: .
D gene: .
V gene: TRBV5-5
CDR3 DNA: TGTGCCAGCAGCTTGGATACCTACGAGCAGTACTTC
CDR3 protein: CASSLDTYEQYF

J gene: TRBJ1-4
clone size: medium-sized
D gene: TRBD1
V gene: TRBV15
CDR3 DNA: TGTGCCACCAGCAGCCCGGGACAGGGAAATGAAAAACTGTTTTTT
CDR3 protein: CATSSPGQGNEKLFF

J gene: TRBJ2-7
clone size: few
D gene: .
V gene: TRBV15
CDR3 DNA: TGTGCCACCAGTTACGGTGGTGGGTACGAGCAGTACTTC
CDR3 protein: CATSYGGGYEQYF

J gene: TRBJ1-1
clone size: .
D gene: .
V gene: TRBV7-2
CDR3 DNA: TGTGCCAGCAGCTTAGCGTCAGGGGACACTGAAGCTTTCTTT
CDR3 protein: CASSLASGDTEAFF

J gene: TRBJ2-7
clone size: medium-sized
D gene: .
V gene: TRBV2
CDR3 DNA: TGTGCCAGCAGTGACGGAAGGCGAAGCGAGCAGTACTTC
CDR3 protein: CASSDGRRSEQYF

J gene: TRBJ2-1
clone size: .
D gene: TRBD2
V gene: TRBV4-1
CDR3 DNA: TGCGCCAGCAGCCCGGGGCTAGCGGGACAAAATGAGCAGTTCTTC
CDR3 protein: CASSPGLAGQNEQFF

J gene: TRBJ2-1
clone size: .
D gene: .
V gene: TRBV13
CDR3 DNA: TGTGCCAGCAGCCTAAATGAGCAGTTCTTC
CDR3 protein: CASSLNEQFF

J gene: TRBJ2-7
clone size: medium-sized
D gene: TRBD1
V gene: TRBV5-1
CDR3 DNA: TGCGCCAGCAGCTTGGGGCAGGGGGAGTACGAGCAGTACTTC
CDR3 protein: CASSLGQGEYEQYF

J gene: TRBJ1-2
clone size: .
D gene: .
V gene: TRBV5-4
CDR3 DNA: TGTGCCAGCAGCTGGCGGGCCAACTATGGCTACACCTTC
CDR3 protein: CASSWRANYGYTF

J gene: TRBJ2-3
clone size: .
D gene: .
V gene: TRBV28
CDR3 DNA: TGTGCCAGCAGTTGGACCTGGGGCACAGATACGCAGTATTTT
CDR3 protein: CASSWTWGTDTQYF

J gene: TRBJ2-3
clone size: .
D gene: .
V gene: TRBV5-6
CDR3 DNA: TGTGCCAACAGCTTGCTATGGACAAGATATACGCAGTATTTT
CDR3 protein: CANSLLWTRYTQYF

J gene: TRBJ2-7
clone size: few
D gene: .
V gene: TRBV27
CDR3 DNA: TGTGCCAGCAGTTTAAAGGGCAGCTACGAGCAGTACTTC
CDR3 protein: CASSLKGSYEQYF

J gene: TRBJ2-7
clone size: few
D gene: .
V gene: TRBV10-2
CDR3 DNA: TGCGCCAGCGGCTCATACTACGAGCAGTACTTC
CDR3 protein: CASGSYYEQYF

J gene: TRBJ2-7
clone size: .
D gene: TRBD1
V gene: TRBV5-4
CDR3 DNA: TGTGCCAGCAGCCCCGGGACAGGGGGCTACGAGCAGTACTTC
CDR3 protein: CASSPGTGGYEQYF

J gene: TRBJ1-1
clone size: .
D gene: .
V gene: TRBV7-6
CDR3 DNA: TGTGCCAGCAGCTTAGTGGGCAAGGGGTTGAACACTGAAGCTTTCTTT
CDR3 protein: CASSLVGKGLNTEAFF